The 21 T cell receptor beta chains below come from one sample, sequenced in a study of shared clonotypes between healthy human individuals. Assay: immunoSEQ multiplex PCR; the TCRdb copy retains only in-frame clones and omits some. This sample yields about 1.1 million clones, of which roughly 80% are seen a single time; about 0.89% belongs to the top ten. Source material: memory CD4+ T cells from PBMCs. Subset meaning: CD45RA-negative fraction. These receptor sequences come from a young man in good health. Some clones in this sample may be carry-over from other donors' samples.

This chain uses TRBV7-6 with TRBJ1-2; 9 bases are a match to TRBD1. In germline, CDR1 is SGHVS, CDR2 FNYEAQ. The CDR3 is made up of 15 amino acids. Trimming took 1 base from V and 2 from J; bases not matched to a gene: 2. The DNA for the CDR3 is TGTGCCAGCAGCTTAGGGACAGGGGCAAACTATGGCTACACCTTC. Amino acids: CASSLGTGANYGYTF.

Remarks on this clone: Other nucleotide sequences from this sample produce the same CDR3. V gene TRBV18 combines with J gene TRBJ2-3; TRBD2 aligns across 7 bases. This CDR3 has 14 residues. The germline V gene has CDR1 KGHSH and CDR2 LQKENI. Losses at the gene ends were 3 bases for V and 1 base for J; bases not matched to a gene: 1. CDR3 amino acids: CASSPTSGTDTQYF. CDR3 nucleotides: TGTGCCAGCTCACCTACTAGCGGCACAGATACGCAGTATTTT.

The chain employs TRBV7-6 and TRBJ2-1; 7 nucleotides match TRBD2. V trimming: 4 bases; J trimming: 9 bases; junction bases outside the gene matches: 3. The CDR3 length is 12 residues. The germline V gene has CDR1 SGHVS and CDR2 FNYEAQ. The CDR3 here is CASSWGRGEQFF. DNA of the CDR3: TGTGCCAGCAGCTGGGGGAGGGGTGAGCAGTTCTTC.

The chain combines TRBV19 with TRBJ2-7, with D possibly matching TRBD1 (6 bases). This CDR3 has 15 residues. Trimming removed 1 base from V and 1 base from J, with 11 bases in between. CDR1 is LNHDA and CDR2 is SQIVND in the germline V gene (reference sequence). CDR3: CASSIAWGQSYEQYF. DNA of the CDR3: TGTGCCAGTAGTATAGCCTGGGGGCAGTCCTACGAGCAGTACTTC.

The V gene is TRBV28, the J gene TRBJ2-7, with 9 bases lining up with TRBD1. This CDR3 is 18 amino acids long. V trimming: 4 bases; J trimming: 2 bases; junction bases outside the gene matches: 15. Germline loops: CDR1 MDHEN, CDR2 SYDVKM. The CDR3 reads CASSSSNLGTGKAYEQYF. In DNA form, the CDR3 reads TGTGCCAGCAGTTCCTCAAATCTAGGGACAGGGAAGGCCTACGAGCAGTACTTC.

This chain joins TRBV4-3 and TRBJ1-5; tentatively, D is TRBD1 (5 bases). Trimming left V 0 bases short and J 5 bases short, with 11 bases between. CDR3 size: 15 residues. Germline loops: CDR1 LGHNA, CDR2 YSLEER. DNA of the CDR3: TGCGCCAGCAGCCAAGATAGGGCAGGGCATCAGCCCCAGCATTTT. The encoded protein is CASSQDRAGHQPQHF.

The rearrangement links TRBV30 to TRBJ1-3; D not resolved. The ends were cut back, 0 bases at V and 2 bases at J, with 8 bases in the middle. CDR1 is GTSNPN and CDR2 is SVGIG in the germline V gene (reference sequence). The CDR3 consists of 14 residues. CDR3 nucleotide sequence: TGTGCCTGGAGTGTGGAGGGAGCTGGAAACACCATATATTTT. Residues: CAWSVEGAGNTIYF. Together with reference TRBV30 and TRBJ1-3, the CDR3 gives the full variable domain: SQTIHQWPATLVQPVGSPLSLECTVEGTSNPNLYWYRQAAGRGLQLLFYSVGIGQISSEVPQNLSASRPQDRQFILSSKKLLLSDSGFYLCAWSVEGAGNTIYFGEGSWLTVV.

This rearrangement joins TRBV4-1 to TRBJ2-7; TRBD2 agrees at 7 bases. Germline loops: CDR1 MGHRA, CDR2 YSYEKL. This CDR3 comprises 15 residues. The trim removed 7 bases at V and 0 bases at J, leaving 9 bases unmatched. CDR3 in DNA: TGCGCCAGCAACGCGTCGGGGGGAAACTCCTACGAGCAGTACTTC. Protein product: CASNASGGNSYEQYF.

This clone was seen only once. This chain links TRBV28 with TRBJ1-1; D unresolved. Trimming removed 1 base at V and 1 base at J, with 10 bases between. CDR3 size: 15 residues. The germline V gene encodes CDR1 MDHEN and CDR2 SYDVKM. CDR3 in DNA: TGTGCCAGCAGTTTATTACGACCCCCGAACACTGAAGCTTTCTTT. Encoded protein: CASSLLRPPNTEAFF. The full variable domain, completed using reference TRBV28 and TRBJ1-1, is DVKVTQSSRYLVKRTGEKVFLECVQDMDHENMFWYRQDPGLGLRLIYFSYDVKMKEKGDIPEGYSVSREKKERFSLILESASTNQTSMYLCASSLLRPPNTEAFFGQGTRLTVV.

The chain's CDR3 is CSVEVSSGNFWRETQYF. The CDR3 coding sequence is TGCAGCGTTGAAGTTTCTAGCGGGAATTTCTGGCGAGAGACCCAGTACTTC. The chain recombines TRBV29-1 with TRBJ2-5; 9 nucleotides match TRBD2. The CDR3 runs to 17 residues. J was trimmed by 4 bases and V by 1 base; bases with no gene match: 13. The germline CDR1 and CDR2 sequences are SQVTM and ANQGSEA.

This clone was counted a few times. A much larger clone lies a single base off, so this may be a read error. Other DNA sequences within the sample encode an identical CDR3. This chain connects TRBV7-2 to TRBJ1-1; D ambiguous. This CDR3 has 13 amino acids. CDR1 SGHTA and CDR2 FQGNSA come from the germline V gene. Trimming shortened V by 3 bases and J by 0 bases, and 5 bases separated the two germline ends. CDR3 in amino acids: CASSFRMNTEAFF. The CDR3 DNA follows: TGTGCCAGCAGCTTCAGAATGAACACTGAAGCTTTCTTT. Together with reference TRBV7-2 and TRBJ1-1, the CDR3 gives the full variable domain: GAGVSQSPSNKVTEKGKDVELRCDPISGHTALYWYRQSLGQGLEFLIYFQGNSAPDKSGLPSDRFSAERTGGSVSTLTIQRTQQEDSAVYLCASSFRMNTEAFFGQGTRLTVV.

V usage is TRBV11-2 and J usage is TRBJ2-3; possibly TRBD2 for D (6 bases). The CDR3 runs to 17 residues. Trimming pared 5 bases from V and 3 bases from J, leaving 21 bases between. The germline V gene has CDR1 SGHAT and CDR2 FQNNGV. CDR3 in DNA: TGTGCCAGCAGCCTAACCCCAACGGGACTTTTAACAGATACGCAGTATTTT. Translated: CASSLTPTGLLTDTQYF.

V usage is TRBV29-1 and J usage is TRBJ2-1; D might be TRBD2 (5 bases). This CDR3 comprises 14 residues. Germline lookup yields CDR1 SQVTM and CDR2 ANQGSEA. V was pared by 7 bases and J by 0 bases, with 13 bases between. CDR3 amino acids: CSGRTRSSYNEQFF. CDR3 in DNA: TGCAGCGGACGAACTAGGAGCTCCTACAATGAGCAGTTCTTC.

Note on this clone: With a far larger clone one base away, a read error is the likely cause. The same CDR3 arises from other DNA sequences in this sample as well. The chain is built from TRBV29-1 and TRBJ1-1; D uncertain. There are 14 residues in the CDR3. The germline V gene encodes CDR1 SQVTM and CDR2 ANQGSEA. CDR3 protein: CSVVLTRGGIEAFF. The CDR3 DNA is TGTAGCGTTGTCCTAACCCGGGGTGGGATTGAAGCTTTCTTT.

This sequence joins TRBV11-2 and TRBJ1-2, with a weak D call TRBD1 (5 bases). The CDR3 is made up of 15 amino acids. Germline CDR1 is SGHAT and CDR2 is FQNNGV. V was pared by 2 bases and J by 4 bases, with 14 bases between. CDR3 amino acids: CASSLRGAGLYGYTF. The CDR3 coding sequence is TGTGCCAGCAGCTTACGTGGGGCAGGACTCTATGGCTACACCTTC.

A few counts support this clone. V is TRBV29-1 and J is TRBJ1-4, with a possible D match to TRBD1 (6 bases). CDR3 length equals 15 residues. Germline CDR1 and CDR2: SQVTM and ANQGSEA. Trimming took off 7 bases at V and 0 bases at J, with 15 bases between the two ends. This CDR3 reads CSATGSSATNEKLFF. CDR3 nucleotides: TGCAGCGCCACAGGGTCCTCCGCAACTAATGAAAAACTGTTTTTT.

For this clone: One end of the junction varies from germline; a read error may be responsible. V gene TRBV9 combines with J gene TRBJ2-7, with 9 positions matching TRBD2. CDR3 length: 13 amino acids. Germline V gene sequence: CDR1 SGDLS, CDR2 YYNGEE. CDR3 nucleotides: TGTGCCAGCAGCGAGAGCGGGAGGACATACCTGACATTC. As protein: CASSESGRTYLTF.

As for this clone: A read error may account for a junction end that differs from germline. V and J are TRBV11-1 and TRBJ2-4; a weak D match, TRBD1 (6 bases). CDR3 length: 13 amino acids. The germline CDR1 and CDR2 sequences are SGHAT and FQDESV (reference sequence). The CDR3 protein is CASSYNSDRSHHF. CDR3 in DNA: TGTGCCAGCAGTTATAATAGCGACAGGTCCCACCACTTC.

This clone was recorded only once. The chain recombines TRBV10-3 with TRBJ1-4; D remains unclear. The CDR3 contains 14 residues. Per germline, CDR1 ENHRY and CDR2 SYGVKD. V was pared by 6 bases and J by 5 bases, with 13 bases between. CDR3 loop: CAISRTGPNEKLFF. CDR3 nucleotides: TGTGCCATCAGCCGGACGGGCCCGAATGAAAAACTGTTTTTT.

The genes are TRBV19 and TRBJ2-5; possible D gene TRBD2, 5 bases. Germline CDR1 is LNHDA and CDR2 is SQIVND (reference sequence). Trimming took 1 base from V and 2 from J, leaving 11 bases between them. The CDR3 totals 15 residues. CDR3 coding DNA: TGTGCCAGTAGTATAGCCCGGACGGGACAAGAGACCCAGTACTTC. It translates to CASSIARTGQETQYF.

The gene calls are TRBV6-4 and TRBJ1-5; D uncertain. From germline, CDR1 is MRHNA and CDR2 SNTAGT. The CDR3 length is 13 residues. The V end lost 2 bases, the J end lost 6 bases, and 8 bases lay between the germline ends. For the CDR3, the DNA is TGTGCCAGCAGTGACGAGGAAGGTCAGCCCCAGCATTTT. This gives the protein CASSDEEGQPQHF.